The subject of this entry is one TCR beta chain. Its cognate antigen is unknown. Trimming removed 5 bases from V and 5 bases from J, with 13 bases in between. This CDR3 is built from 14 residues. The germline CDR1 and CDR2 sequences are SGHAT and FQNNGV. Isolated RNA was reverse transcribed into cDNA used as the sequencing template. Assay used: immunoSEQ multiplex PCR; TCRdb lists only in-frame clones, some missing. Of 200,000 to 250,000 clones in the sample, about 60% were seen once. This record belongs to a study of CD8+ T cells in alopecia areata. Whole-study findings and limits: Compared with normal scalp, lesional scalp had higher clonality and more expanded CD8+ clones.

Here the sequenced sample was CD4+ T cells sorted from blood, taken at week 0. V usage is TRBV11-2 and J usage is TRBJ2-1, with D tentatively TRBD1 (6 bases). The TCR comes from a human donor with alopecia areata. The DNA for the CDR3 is TGTGCCAGCAGCCGCGGACAGTATGACAATGAGCAGTTCTTC. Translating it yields CASSRGQYDNEQFF.